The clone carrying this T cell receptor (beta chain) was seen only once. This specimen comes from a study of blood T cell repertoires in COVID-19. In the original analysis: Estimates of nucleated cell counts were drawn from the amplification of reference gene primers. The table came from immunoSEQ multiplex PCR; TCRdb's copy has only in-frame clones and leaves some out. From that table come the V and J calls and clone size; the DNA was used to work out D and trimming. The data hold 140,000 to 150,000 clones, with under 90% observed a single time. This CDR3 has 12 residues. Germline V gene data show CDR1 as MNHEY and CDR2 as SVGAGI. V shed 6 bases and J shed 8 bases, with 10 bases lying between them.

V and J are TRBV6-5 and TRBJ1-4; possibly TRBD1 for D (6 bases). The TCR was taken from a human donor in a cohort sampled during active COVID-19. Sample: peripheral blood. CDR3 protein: CASSPGDEKLFF. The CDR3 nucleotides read TGTGCCAGCAGCCCAGGGGACGAAAAACTGTTTTTT.